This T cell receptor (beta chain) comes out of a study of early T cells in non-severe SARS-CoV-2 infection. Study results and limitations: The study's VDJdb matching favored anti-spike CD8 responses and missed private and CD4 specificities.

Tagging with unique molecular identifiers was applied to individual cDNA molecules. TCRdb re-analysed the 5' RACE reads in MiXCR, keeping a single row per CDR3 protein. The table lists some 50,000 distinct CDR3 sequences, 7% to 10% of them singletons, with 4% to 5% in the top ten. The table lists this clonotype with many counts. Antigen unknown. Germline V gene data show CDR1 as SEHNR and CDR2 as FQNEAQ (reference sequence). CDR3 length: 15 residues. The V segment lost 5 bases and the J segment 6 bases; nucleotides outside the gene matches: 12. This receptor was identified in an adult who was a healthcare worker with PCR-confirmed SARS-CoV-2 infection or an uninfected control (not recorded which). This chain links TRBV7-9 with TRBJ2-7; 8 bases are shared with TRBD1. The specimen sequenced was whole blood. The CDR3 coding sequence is TGTGCCAGCAGCGTTTTCCGGGACAGGAGCTCCGAGCAGTACTTC. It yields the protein CASSVFRDRSSEQYF.